Within the sample, the clone carrying this T cell receptor (beta chain) is medium-sized. Its cognate antigen is unknown. This specimen includes other DNA sequences encoding the same CDR3. The germline V gene has CDR1 SGHDT and CDR2 YYEEEE. This CDR3 is built from 14 residues. Deletions cut 0 bases from V and 3 bases from J, with 10 bases between. Sequenced by immunoSEQ multiplex PCR; TCRdb stores in-frame clones only, minus some. The sample carries roughly 8,600 clones, 75% to 85% recorded once. This specimen belongs to a study of OX40 agonist ivuxolimab in advanced cancers. Study-level information: Prior therapy, whether anti-PD-1, anti-PD-L1 or anti-CTLA-4, was allowed, and 30% to 40% had some. A partial response was reached by three patients: one with hepatocellular carcinoma and two with cutaneous melanoma. Study-level findings and limits: In the 0.1 to 3.0 mg/kg range, CD4+ and CD8+ blood T cells had expanded clonally by week 6. The specificity for antigen of the expanded peripheral T cells was not determined.

This chain uses TRBV5-6 with TRBJ2-7, with D perhaps being TRBD1 or TRBD2 (6 bases each). This clonotype was sampled from an adult with an advanced solid tumor such as melanoma, head and neck, liver or kidney cancer. Sequencing was performed on CD4+ or CD8+ T cells sorted from blood, taken in a trial of the OX40 agonist ivuxolimab. CDR3 loop: CASSLGEGGYEQYF. The CDR3 coding sequence is TGTGCCAGCAGCTTGGGTGAGGGGGGCTACGAGCAGTACTTC.